This entry lists 18 T cell receptor beta chains sequenced from one sample in a study of cytomegalovirus exposure and HLA in healthy donors (dated by TCRdb to 2016 to 2017). Library construction relied on the immunoSEQ multiplex PCR assay. The clones in this table, taken by TCRdb from immuneACCESS, are in-frame only. Not every clone is retained; where verified, under half of the shortfall comes from an unresolved V gene, and the cause of the rest is unknown. For this sample the table gives roughly 280,000 clones, of which approximately 86% were detected only once. The ten largest clones add up to roughly 1% of the sample. Sequences were obtained from PBMCs. The receptor set was obtained from a woman aged 18-30 years in good health and CMV-seronegative.

This chain uses TRBV6-1 with TRBJ2-3; TRBD2 matches at 14 bases. The CDR3 consists of 16 residues. J was trimmed by 1 base and V by 4 bases; bases with no gene match: 1. In germline, CDR1 is MNHNS, CDR2 SASEGT. CDR3 nucleotide sequence: TGTGCCAGCAGTGCGACTAGCGGGGGGGGCACAGATACGCAGTATTTT. Residues: CASSATSGGGTDTQYF.

The rearrangement joins TRBV6-5 to TRBJ1-2; perhaps TRBD1 as D (5 bases). CDR1 MNHEY and CDR2 SVGAGI come from the germline V gene. V was pared by 0 bases and J by 5 bases, with 13 bases between. This CDR3 spans 15 amino acids. Written as DNA, the CDR3 is TGTGCCAGCAGTTACTCTCCTACGGGGGGGTATGGCTACACCTTC. It yields the protein CASSYSPTGGYGYTF.

The chain combines TRBV5-4 with TRBJ2-5; 9 positions match TRBD1. The CDR3 loop spans 14 amino acids. The V gene's germline CDR1 is SGHNT and CDR2 YYREEE (reference sequence). J was trimmed by 4 bases and V by 4 bases; bases with no gene match: 5. As DNA, the CDR3 is TGTGCCAGCAGCGTACAGGGGGCTGGAGAGACCCAGTACTTC. Its translation is CASSVQGAGETQYF. Full variable domain (missing parts from reference TRBV5-4 and TRBJ2-5): ETGVTQSPTHLIKTRGQQVTLRCSSQSGHNTVSWYQQALGQGPQFIFQYYREEENGRGNFPPRFSGLQFPNYSSELNVNALELDDSALYLCASSVQGAGETQYFGPGTRLLVL.

This clone was detected once. The chain joins TRBV5-4 to TRBJ2-7, with TRBD1 matching 10 bases. Trimming cost V 3 bases and J 4 bases; bases outside gene matches: 7. In germline, CDR1 is SGHNT, CDR2 YYREEE (reference sequence). CDR3 length: 15 residues. The CDR3 region is CASSSPRDRGYEQYF. CDR3 nucleotides: TGTGCCAGCAGCTCGCCCCGGGACAGGGGATACGAGCAGTACTTC.

The chain combines TRBV28 with TRBJ1-6; TRBD1 matches 10 bases. With V trimmed by 7 bases and J by 12 bases, 6 bases remained unmatched. Germline V lookup: CDR1 MDHEN, CDR2 SYDVKM. The CDR3 length is 13 residues. This CDR3 reads CASNPGQGGPLHF. In DNA, the CDR3 is TGTGCCAGCAATCCCGGACAGGGGGGACCCCTCCACTTT.

This chain joins TRBV11-3 and TRBJ2-7; TRBD1 matches 9 bases. CDR3 length: 13 amino acids. Germline V gives CDR1 SGHNT, CDR2 YENEEA. Trimming cost V 5 bases and J 7 bases; bases outside gene matches: 6. CDR3 DNA sequence: TGTGCCAGCAGCAGCGGGACAGGGAGAGAGCAGTACTTC. Translating it yields CASSSGTGREQYF.

CDR3 residues: CASSSFAGSQETQYF. The CDR3 coding sequence is TGTGCCAGCAGTTCATTTGCTGGGAGTCAAGAGACCCAGTACTTC. The J gene is TRBJ2-5, the V gene TRBV6-5; TRBD2 is a possible D gene (5 bases). CDR1 and CDR2 from the germline V gene are MNHEY and SVGAGI. The V end lost 4 bases, the J end lost 2 bases, and 14 bases lay between the germline ends. This CDR3 has 15 amino acids.

In DNA form, the CDR3 reads TGTGCCAGCAGCCCACAGGGGGCGCAAGATACGCAGTATTTT. Translated, it gives CASSPQGAQDTQYF. V is TRBV7-6 and J is TRBJ2-3; TRBD1 agrees at 9 bases. V shed 5 bases and J 5 bases; nucleotides not matched to a gene: 5. The CDR3 sequence is 14 residues long. Germline loops: CDR1 SGHVS, CDR2 FNYEAQ.

This chain joins TRBV18 and TRBJ2-5; 7 positions match TRBD2. This CDR3 spans 18 amino acids. Germline CDR1 reads KGHSH; CDR2 reads LQKENI. J was trimmed by 4 bases and V by 1 base; bases with no gene match: 15. The chain's CDR3 is CASSPRIKTSASGETQYF. The CDR3 DNA reads TGTGCCAGCTCACCACGAATAAAAACTAGCGCATCTGGAGAGACCCAGTACTTC.

This clone came up once. This rearrangement joins TRBV7-9 to TRBJ2-7; 7 bases are shared with TRBD1. This CDR3 has 13 amino acids. V gave up 5 bases and J gave up 2 bases; unmatched junction bases: 3. Germline V gene lookup returns CDR1 SEHNR and CDR2 FQNEAQ (reference sequence). The CDR3 loop reads CASSTTGTYEQYF. The CDR3 coding sequence is TGTGCCAGCAGCACGACAGGGACCTACGAGCAGTACTTC.

In this sample, this clone turned up a few times. The CDR3 DNA reads TGTGCCAGCTCACCACCCAGGGACTATGGCTACACCTTC. It yields the protein CASSPPRDYGYTF. This sequence joins TRBV18 and TRBJ1-2; perhaps TRBD1 as D (5 bases). This CDR3 region has 13 residues. V was shortened by 0 bases and J by 3 bases, with 5 bases between the two germline ends. Germline V lookup: CDR1 KGHSH, CDR2 LQKENI.

This clone was recorded only once. The gene calls are TRBV4-1 and TRBJ2-3; 12 bases fit TRBD2. Germline V gene data show CDR1 as MGHRA and CDR2 as YSYEKL. This CDR3 has 16 residues. The V segment lost 5 bases and the J segment 5 bases; nucleotides outside the gene matches: 8. CDR3 sequence: CASSEWTSGTGDTQYF. The CDR3 nucleotides read TGCGCCAGCAGCGAGTGGACTAGCGGGACGGGAGATACGCAGTATTTT.

The chain combines TRBV7-9 with TRBJ2-7; D possibly corresponds to TRBD2 (6 bases). Germline values: CDR1 SEHNR, CDR2 FQNEAQ (reference sequence). CDR3 length equals 15 residues. The V end was cut by 3 bases, the J end by 5 bases, with 17 bases between. In nucleotides, the CDR3 is TGTGCCAGCAGCTTGGGACTGGCCGGGTTACACGAGCAGTACTTC. It is translated as CASSLGLAGLHEQYF.

V usage is TRBV2 and J usage is TRBJ2-7; 7 bases map to TRBD1. This CDR3 comprises 14 residues. Losses at the gene ends were 6 bases for V and 2 bases for J; bases not matched to a gene: 7. CDR1 is SNHLY, CDR2 FYNNEI, per germline. The CDR3, as DNA: TGTGCCAGCAGGCAACGGGACAGTCCCTACGAGCAGTACTTC. Its translation: CASRQRDSPYEQYF.

The V call is TRBV29-1, the J call TRBJ2-3, with 9 bases matching TRBD2. The CDR3 totals 15 residues. The germline CDR1 and CDR2 sequences are SQVTM and ANQGSEA. V dropped 4 bases and J dropped 2; count of bases not matched to a gene: 7. CDR3 nucleotide sequence: TGCAGCGTTGGCCAGCGGGGGGCCTACACAGATACGCAGTATTTT. This gives the protein CSVGQRGAYTDTQYF.

This sequence joins TRBV6-5 and TRBJ2-3, with 9 bases matching TRBD2. V shed 4 bases, J shed 5 bases, and the junction held 10 bases outside the gene matches. There are 16 residues in the CDR3. Per germline, CDR1 MNHEY and CDR2 SVGAGI. CDR3 in amino acids: CASSFGEREAEDTQYF. For the CDR3, the DNA is TGTGCCAGCAGTTTTGGGGAGCGGGAGGCCGAAGATACGCAGTATTTT.

In this sample, this clone turned up once. This chain links TRBV4-3 with TRBJ2-1; D is unclear. The CDR3 is made up of 15 amino acids. V was clipped by 0 bases and J by 0 bases, with 6 bases between them. In germline, CDR1 is LGHNA, CDR2 YSLEER. The CDR3 DNA follows: TGCGCCAGCAGCCAAGACTCCTTCTCCTACAATGAGCAGTTCTTC. It yields the protein CASSQDSFSYNEQFF.

The chain recombines TRBV6-5 with TRBJ1-2; D call uncertain. The germline gives CDR1 MNHEY, CDR2 SVGAGI. The V end lost 0 bases, the J end lost 3 bases, and 11 bases lay between the germline ends. The CDR3 runs 15 residues. CDR3 DNA: TGTGCCAGCAGTTACTCGTCACCTGAGGACTATGGCTACACCTTC. It specifies CASSYSSPEDYGYTF.